This T cell receptor (beta chain) was recovered during a study of T cells in localized non-small cell lung cancer. Study-wide findings and caveats: Adjacent uninvolved lung had the highest clonality, suggesting focused antigen responses. Because sequencing included only one region (of the tumor), heterogeneity remains possible. Those with higher blood T cell density had longer overall survival. Median 57 top-100 tumor clones were shared with paired adjacent lung.

Clones were read by immunoSEQ multiplex PCR, and TCRdb kept only the in-frame ones, dropping some. Here the sample spans tens of thousands of clones, 88% being singletons. J was trimmed by 5 bases and V by 4 bases; bases with no gene match: 7. CDR3 length: 15 amino acids. Per germline, CDR1 MGHDK and CDR2 SYGVNS. Comments on this clone: Its target is unknown.

The chain joins TRBV25-1 to TRBJ2-5; 10 nucleotides agree with TRBD2. The material sequenced was peripheral blood, taken before any cancer treatment. This sequence originates from a woman aged 40-69 years with stage I lung adenocarcinoma. The CDR3 sequence is CASSALAGGSETQYF. For the CDR3, the DNA is TGTGCCAGCAGTGCCTTAGCGGGGGGTAGTGAGACCCAGTACTTC.